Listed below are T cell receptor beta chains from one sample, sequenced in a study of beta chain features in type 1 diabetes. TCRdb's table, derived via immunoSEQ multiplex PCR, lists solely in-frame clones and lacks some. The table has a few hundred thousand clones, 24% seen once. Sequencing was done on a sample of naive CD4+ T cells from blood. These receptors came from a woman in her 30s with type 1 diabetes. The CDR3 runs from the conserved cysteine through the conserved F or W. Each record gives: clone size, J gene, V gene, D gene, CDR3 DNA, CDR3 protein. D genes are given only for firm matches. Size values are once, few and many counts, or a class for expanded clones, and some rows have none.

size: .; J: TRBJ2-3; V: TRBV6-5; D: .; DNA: TGTGCCAGCAAGGGACTAGATACGCAGTATTTT; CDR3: CASKGLDTQYF
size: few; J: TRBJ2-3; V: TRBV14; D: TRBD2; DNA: TGTGCCAGCAGCCAAAACGCGGGAGTAACAGATACGCAGTATTTT; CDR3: CASSQNAGVTDTQYF
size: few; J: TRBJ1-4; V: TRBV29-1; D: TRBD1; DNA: TGCAGCGTTGTTACAGGGGGGTATGAAAAACTGTTTTTT; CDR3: CSVVTGGYEKLFF
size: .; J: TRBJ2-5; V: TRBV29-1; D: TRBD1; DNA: TGCAGCGTTCTACAGGGGACCAAAGAGACCCAGTACTTC; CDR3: CSVLQGTKETQYF
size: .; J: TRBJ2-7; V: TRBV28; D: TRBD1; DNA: TGTGCCAGCAGTCCGCGGACAGGGTGGGGCTACGAGCAGTACTTC; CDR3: CASSPRTGWGYEQYF
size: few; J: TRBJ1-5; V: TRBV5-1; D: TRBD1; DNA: TGCGCCAGCAGCTCGGGACAGGGTTCTCAGCCCCAGCATTTT; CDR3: CASSSGQGSQPQHF
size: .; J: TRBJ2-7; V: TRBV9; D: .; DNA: TGTGCCAGCAGCGGCGGGCTGCACCCCAACGAGCAGTACTTC; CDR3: CASSGGLHPNEQYF
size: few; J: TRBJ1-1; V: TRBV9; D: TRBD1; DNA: TGTGCCAGCAGCGCCCCCCGGGACAGGGGTGAAGCTTTCTTT; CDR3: CASSAPRDRGEAFF
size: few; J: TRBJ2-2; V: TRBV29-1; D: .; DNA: TGCAGCGTCGCCGGGGGCGGGAGCCAAGTCTCGAACACCGGGGAGCTGTTTTTT; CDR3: CSVAGGGSQVSNTGELFF
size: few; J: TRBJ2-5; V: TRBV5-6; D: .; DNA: TGTGCCAGCAGCTTGGTGTCCAGTCTGGAGACCCAGTACTTC; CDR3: CASSLVSSLETQYF
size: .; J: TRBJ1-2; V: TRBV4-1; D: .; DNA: TGCGCCAGCAGCCAAGTATCCGGAGCGAACTATGGCTACACCTTC; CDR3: CASSQVSGANYGYTF
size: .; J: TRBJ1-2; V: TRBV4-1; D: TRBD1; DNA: TGCGCCAGCAGCCAAGATAATCGGGACAGGGGTGGCTACACCTTC; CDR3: CASSQDNRDRGGYTF
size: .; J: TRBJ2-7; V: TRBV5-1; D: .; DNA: TGCGCCAGCAGCTTGGACAGACCCTACGAGCAGTACTTC; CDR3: CASSLDRPYEQYF
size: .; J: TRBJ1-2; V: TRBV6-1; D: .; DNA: TGTGCCAGCAGTGAAGGCGAGGGCTTCTATGGCTACACCTTC; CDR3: CASSEGEGFYGYTF
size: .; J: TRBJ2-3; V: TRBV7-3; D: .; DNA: TGTGCCAGCAGCCCCGAGGCCAGGGTAGTGGGCGGAAATACGCAGTATTTT; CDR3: CASSPEARVVGGNTQYF
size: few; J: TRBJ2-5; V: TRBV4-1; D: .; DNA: TGCGCCAGCAGCCAAGAGGCGACTCAGCGGACCCAGTACTTC; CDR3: CASSQEATQRTQYF